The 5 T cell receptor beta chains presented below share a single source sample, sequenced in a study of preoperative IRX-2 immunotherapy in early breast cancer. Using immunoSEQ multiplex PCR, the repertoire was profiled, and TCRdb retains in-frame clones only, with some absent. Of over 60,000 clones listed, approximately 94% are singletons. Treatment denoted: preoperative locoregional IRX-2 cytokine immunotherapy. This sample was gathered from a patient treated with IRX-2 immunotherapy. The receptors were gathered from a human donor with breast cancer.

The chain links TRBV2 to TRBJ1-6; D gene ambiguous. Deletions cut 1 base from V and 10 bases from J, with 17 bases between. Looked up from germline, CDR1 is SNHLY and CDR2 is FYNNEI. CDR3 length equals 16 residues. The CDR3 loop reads CASSEGRIGWYSPLHF. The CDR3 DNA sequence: TGTGCCAGCAGTGAAGGGAGGATAGGGTGGTACTCACCCCTCCACTTT.

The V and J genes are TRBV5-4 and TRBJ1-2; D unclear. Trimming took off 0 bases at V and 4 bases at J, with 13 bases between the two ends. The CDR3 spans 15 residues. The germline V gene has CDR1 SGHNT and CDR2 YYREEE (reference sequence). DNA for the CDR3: TGTGCCAGCAGCTTGGATGTCAGGAGCCTCTATGGCTACACCTTC. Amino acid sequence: CASSLDVRSLYGYTF.

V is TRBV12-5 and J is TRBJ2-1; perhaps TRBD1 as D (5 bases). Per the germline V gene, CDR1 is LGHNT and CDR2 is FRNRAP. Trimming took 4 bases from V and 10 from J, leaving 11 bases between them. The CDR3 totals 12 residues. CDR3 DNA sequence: TGTGCTAGTGGTTCCGGACACATCGAGCAGTTCTTC. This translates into CASGSGHIEQFF.

The CDR3 reads CASSPRTANTGELFF. For the CDR3, the DNA is TGTGCCAGTAGTCCCAGGACAGCAAACACCGGGGAGCTGTTTTTT. The chain couples TRBV19 to TRBJ2-2; TRBD1 might be the D (6 bases). The germline gives CDR1 LNHDA, CDR2 SQIVND (reference sequence). CDR3 size: 15 residues. The V end lost 5 bases, the J end lost 2 bases, and 12 bases lay between the germline ends.

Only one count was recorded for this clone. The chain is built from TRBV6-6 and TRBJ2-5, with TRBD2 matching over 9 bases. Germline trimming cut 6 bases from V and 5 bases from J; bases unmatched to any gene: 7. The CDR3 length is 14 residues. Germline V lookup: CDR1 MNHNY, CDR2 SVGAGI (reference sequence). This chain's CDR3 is CASRTSGATETQYF. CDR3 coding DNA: TGTGCCAGCAGGACTAGCGGCGCGACGGAGACCCAGTACTTC.